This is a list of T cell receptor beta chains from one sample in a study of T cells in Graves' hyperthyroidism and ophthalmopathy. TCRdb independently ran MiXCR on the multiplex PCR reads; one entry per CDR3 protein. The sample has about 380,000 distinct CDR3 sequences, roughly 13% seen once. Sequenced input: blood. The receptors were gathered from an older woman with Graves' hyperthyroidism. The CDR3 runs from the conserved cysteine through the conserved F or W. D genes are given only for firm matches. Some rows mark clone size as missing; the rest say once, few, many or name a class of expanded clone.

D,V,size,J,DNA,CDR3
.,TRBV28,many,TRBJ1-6,TGTGCCAGCAGTTTTGTGCATTCACCCCTCCACTTT,CASSFVHSPLHF
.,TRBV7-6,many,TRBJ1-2,TGTGCCAGCAGCCCAGGGACGGCTCTTGGCTACACCTTC,CASSPGTALGYTF
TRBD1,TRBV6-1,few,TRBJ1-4,TGTGCCAGCAGTGCACCAGGGGGCGGTAATGAAAAACTGTTTTTT,CASSAPGGGNEKLFF
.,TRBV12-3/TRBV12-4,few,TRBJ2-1,TGTGCCAGCAGACCCACCGGGACTGGATACAATGAGCAGTTCTTC,CASRPTGTGYNEQFF
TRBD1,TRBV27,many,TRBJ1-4,TGTGCCAGCAGGACCGGGACAGGGGTAGAAAAACTGTTTTTT,CASRTGTGVEKLFF
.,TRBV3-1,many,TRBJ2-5,TGTGCCAGCAGCCTACTCTCCAGTGAGGCCCAGTACTTC,CASSLLSSEAQYF
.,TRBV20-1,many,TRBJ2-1,TGCAGTGCTAGAGCGGGAACGGGGGATGAGCAGTTCTTC,CSARAGTGDEQFF
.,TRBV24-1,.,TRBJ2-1,TGTGCCACCAGTGATGGGGGGAATGAGCAGTTCTTC,CATSDGGNEQFF
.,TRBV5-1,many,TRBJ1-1,TGCGCCAGCAGCTTGATAAGGGGGGGAACTGAAGCTTTCTTT,CASSLIRGGTEAFF
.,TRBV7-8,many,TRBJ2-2,TGTGCCAGCAGCTTCATCCAGTCGAACACCGGGGAGCTGTTTTTT,CASSFIQSNTGELFF
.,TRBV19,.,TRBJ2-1,TGTGCCAGTCACAGGGGGGAGGCGGGAGGGTTGCGGTTCTTC,CASHRGEAGGLRFF
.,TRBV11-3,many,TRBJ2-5,TGTGCCAGCAGCTCCTATGGCGTCGAGACCCAGTACTTC,CASSSYGVETQYF
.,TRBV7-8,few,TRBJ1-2,TGTGCCAGCAGCTTAGATCAATCCTATGGCTACACCTTC,CASSLDQSYGYTF
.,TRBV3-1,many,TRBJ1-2,TGTGCCAGCAGCAATAGGGGCGGCTACACCTTC,CASSNRGGYTF
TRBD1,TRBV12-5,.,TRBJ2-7,TGTGCTAGTGGTTTGCGGGACAGGTTCTACGAGCAGTACTTC,CASGLRDRFYEQYF
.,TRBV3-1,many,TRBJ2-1,TGTGCCAGCAGCCAGCCTCAGGTTTACACCTACAATGAGCAGTTCTTC,CASSQPQVYTYNEQFF
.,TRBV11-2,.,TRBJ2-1,TGTGCCAGCAGCCCCCTATCCCGGACGAGCAATGAGCAGTTCTTC,CASSPLSRTSNEQFF
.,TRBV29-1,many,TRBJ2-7,TGCAGCGTTGAAAGGTCAGCGGGCAAGCAGTACTTC,CSVERSAGKQYF
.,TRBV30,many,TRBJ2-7,TGTGCCTGGAGTGTGACGGACAATGGGGAGCAGTACTTC,CAWSVTDNGEQYF
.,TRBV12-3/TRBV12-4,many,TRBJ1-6,TGTGCCAGCAGTTCCCGGGACACTTATTCACCCCTCCACTTT,CASSSRDTYSPLHF
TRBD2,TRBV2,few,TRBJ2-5,TGTGCCAGCAGTGCCCTAGCGGTACAAGTGACCCAGTACTTC,CASSALAVQVTQYF
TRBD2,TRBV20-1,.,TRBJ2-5,TGCAGTGCCCTACCGGGACTAGCGGGAGGGCCGGTAGAGGAGACCCAGTACTTC,CSALPGLAGGPVEETQYF
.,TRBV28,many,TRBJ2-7,TGTGCCAGCAGTTCGCCCTCCCAGGCCTCCTACGAGCAGTACTTC,CASSSPSQASYEQYF
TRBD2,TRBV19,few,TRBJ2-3,TGTGCCAGTAGTATAGCTTACCGTTCGTGGACTAGCGCTAGCACAGATACGCAGTATTTT,CASSIAYRSWTSASTDTQYF
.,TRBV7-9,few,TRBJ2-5,TGTGCCAGCAGCTTAGGTCGGGTTGTGGTTGAGACCCAGTACTTC,CASSLGRVVVETQYF
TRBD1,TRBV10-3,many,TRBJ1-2,TGTGCCATCAGCAACAGGGGGCATCAAGTCTATGGCTACACCTTC,CAISNRGHQVYGYTF
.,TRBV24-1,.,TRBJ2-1,TGTGCCACCAGTGATTCGCTGAGCTCCTACAATGAGCAGTTCTTC,CATSDSLSSYNEQFF
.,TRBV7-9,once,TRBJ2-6,TGTGCCAGCGGGGGATTCCTGGCGGACGTCCTGACTTTC,CASGGFLADVLTF
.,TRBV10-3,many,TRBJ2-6,TGTGCCACCAGAGGCCGTGGGGGCTCTGGGGCCAACGTCCTGACTTTC,CATRGRGGSGANVLTF
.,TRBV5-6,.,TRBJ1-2,TGTGCCAGCAGCTTGTCCGACAGTGTATCAGGCTACACCTTC,CASSLSDSVSGYTF
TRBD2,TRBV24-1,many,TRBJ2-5,TGTGCCACCAGTGATACAGGACTAGCGGGGCTATTCCAAGAGACCCAGTACTTC,CATSDTGLAGLFQETQYF
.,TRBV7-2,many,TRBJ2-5,TGTGCCAGCAGCTTGGTCGCCTCAGAGACCCAGTACTTC,CASSLVASETQYF
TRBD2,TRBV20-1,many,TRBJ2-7,TGCAGTGCTAGCGGGAGGGCCGACGAGCAGTACTTC,CSASGRADEQYF
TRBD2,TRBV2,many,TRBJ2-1,TGTGCCAGCAGTGAAGTGGGCGGGAGGTCCTACAATGAGCAGTTCTTC,CASSEVGGRSYNEQFF
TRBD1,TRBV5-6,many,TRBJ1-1,TGTGCCAGCAGCTCCACCAAAACAGGGGGCTACACTGAAGCTTTCTTT,CASSSTKTGGYTEAFF
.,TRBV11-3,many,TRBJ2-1,TGTGCCAGCAGCCAGGTTGGCGGGGCCTACAATGAGCAGTTCTTC,CASSQVGGAYNEQFF
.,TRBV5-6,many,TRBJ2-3,TGTGCCAGCAGCTTGGGACCTTTCTTCAGCACAGATACGCAGTATTTT,CASSLGPFFSTDTQYF
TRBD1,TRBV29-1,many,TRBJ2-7,TGCAGCGTTGATCCGGACAGGGGGTCCTCCGAGCAGTACTTC,CSVDPDRGSSEQYF
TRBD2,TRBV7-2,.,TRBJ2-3,TGTGCCAGCAGCTTTTTTCCGTGGCGGGGGGGGTTGGATACGCAGTATTTT,CASSFFPWRGGLDTQYF
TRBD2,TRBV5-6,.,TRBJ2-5,TGTGCCAGCAGTGGGACTAGGAAAGGGACCCAGTACTTC,CASSGTRKGTQYF
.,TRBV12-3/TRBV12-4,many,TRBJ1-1,TGTGCCAGCACCCTGGGGGGCTCGAACACTGAAGCTTTCTTT,CASTLGGSNTEAFF
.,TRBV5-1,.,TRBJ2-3,TGCGCCAGCAACGACGACCAAAGGGCAGATACGCAGTATTTT,CASNDDQRADTQYF
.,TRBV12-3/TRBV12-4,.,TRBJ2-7,TGTGTCAGCAGTCTCTCGAGTGGACCCTACGAGCAGTACTTC,CVSSLSSGPYEQYF
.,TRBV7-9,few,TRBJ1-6,TGTGCCAGCAGCTCCGGGGTAAATTCACCCCTCCACTTT,CASSSGVNSPLHF
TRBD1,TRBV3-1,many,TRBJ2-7,TGTGCCAGCAGCCAAGATTGGGACAGGGGCTACGAGCAGTACTTC,CASSQDWDRGYEQYF
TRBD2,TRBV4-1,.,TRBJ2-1,TGCGCCAGCAGCCCGGGGACTAGCCCTCTCAATGAGCAGTTCTTC,CASSPGTSPLNEQFF
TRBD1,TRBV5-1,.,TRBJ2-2,TGCGCCAGCAGCTTAGGACAGGGGTACACCGGGGAGCTGTTTTTT,CASSLGQGYTGELFF
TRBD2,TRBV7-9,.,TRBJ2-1,TGTGCCAGCAGCGCACGGACTAGCGGGAGGGCCTCAAATGGAGGCAATGAGCAGTTCTTC,CASSARTSGRASNGGNEQFF
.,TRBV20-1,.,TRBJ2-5,TGCAGTGCTAGTCGTGCGGCGGTCCGGGAGACCCAGTACTTC,CSASRAAVRETQYF
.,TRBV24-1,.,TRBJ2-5,TGTGCCACCAGTGATTTTAGGGCAGGAAGGGTAGAGACCCAGTACTTC,CATSDFRAGRVETQYF
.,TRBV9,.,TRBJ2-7,TGTGCCAGCAGCGTAGAGGGAGTCTACGAGCAGTACTTC,CASSVEGVYEQYF
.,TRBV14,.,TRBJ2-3,TGTGCCAGCAGCTCAAGGTACGCGACAGATACGCAGTATTTT,CASSSRYATDTQYF
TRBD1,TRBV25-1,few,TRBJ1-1,TGTGCCAGCGGGAAGACAGGGGTGAACACTGAAGCTTTCTTT,CASGKTGVNTEAFF
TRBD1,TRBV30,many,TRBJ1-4,TGTGCCTGGAGTGAACAGGGGGATGAAAAACTGTTTTTT,CAWSEQGDEKLFF